A single T cell receptor (beta chain) is shown here with its context. The antigen is not known. The CDR3 length is 12 residues. Germline V gene lookup returns CDR1 MNHNS and CDR2 SASEGT. V lost 7 bases and J lost 2, with 7 bases in between. The primer mix had 52 TRBV and 13 TRBJ primers. The assay was immunoSEQ multiplex PCR, and TCRdb's table has in-frame clones only and misses some. The sample has 32,000 or so clones; under 95% are singletons. The data are from a study of regulatory T cells. Study-wide results and caveats: Hydrophobic residues at CDR3 positions 6 and 7 were enriched in conventional CD4+ T cells of CD3G-deficient patients.

The source material was conventional CD4+ T cells sorted from blood. The source is a person aged 18 to 29 with CD3G deficiency. This chain uses TRBV6-1 with TRBJ2-3; TRBD1 is a possible D gene (5 bases). This CDR3 is CASTGHTDTQYF. CDR3 in DNA: TGTGCCAGCACCGGACACACAGATACGCAGTATTTT.